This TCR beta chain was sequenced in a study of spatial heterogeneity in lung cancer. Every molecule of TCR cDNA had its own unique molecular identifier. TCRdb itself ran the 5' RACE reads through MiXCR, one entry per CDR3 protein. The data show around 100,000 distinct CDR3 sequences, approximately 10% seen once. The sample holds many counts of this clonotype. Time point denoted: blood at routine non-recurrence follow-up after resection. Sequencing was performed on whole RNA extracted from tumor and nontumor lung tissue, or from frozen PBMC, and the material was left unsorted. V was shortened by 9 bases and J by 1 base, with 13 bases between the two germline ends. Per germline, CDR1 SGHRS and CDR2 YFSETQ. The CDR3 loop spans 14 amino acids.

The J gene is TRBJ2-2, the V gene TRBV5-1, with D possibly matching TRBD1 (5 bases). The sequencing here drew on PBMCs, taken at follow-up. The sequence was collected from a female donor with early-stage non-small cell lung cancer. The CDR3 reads CATGGQGNTGELFF. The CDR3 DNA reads TGCGCCACCGGCGGCCAGGGGAACACCGGGGAGCTGTTTTTT. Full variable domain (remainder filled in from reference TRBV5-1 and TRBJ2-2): KAGVTQTPRYLIKTRGQQVTLSCSPISGHRSVSWYQQTPGQGLQFLFEYFSETQRNKGNFPGRFSGRQFSNSRSEMNVSTLELGDSALYLCATGGQGNTGELFFGEGSRLTVL.